This T cell receptor beta chain was observed in a study of identical twins. Study-wide results and caveats: Twin-shared out-of-frame alpha sequences were enriched for low generation probability.

Turning to this clonotype: Its matching antigen is unknown.

From the 5' RACE reads, TCRdb called clonotypes with MiXCR, one entry per CDR3 protein. The sample includes 540,000 or so distinct CDR3 sequences, approximately 20% seen only once; the top ten take approximately 0.5%. These data also featured in a second study, about yellow fever vaccine responses in identical twins.

Sequenced material: CD4+ T cells sorted from blood. The origin of this receptor is a woman younger than 30 in good health.

CDR3 sequence: CASSLGLVGSDTQYF. CDR3 coding DNA: TGCGCCAGCAGCTTGGGACTAGTTGGTTCAGATACGCAGTATTTT. The chain joins TRBV5-1 to TRBJ2-3, with D maybe TRBD2 (6 bases). From germline, CDR1 is SGHRS and CDR2 YFSETQ. V lost 0 bases and J 4 bases, leaving 12 bases between the germline ends. The CDR3 is made up of 15 amino acids.